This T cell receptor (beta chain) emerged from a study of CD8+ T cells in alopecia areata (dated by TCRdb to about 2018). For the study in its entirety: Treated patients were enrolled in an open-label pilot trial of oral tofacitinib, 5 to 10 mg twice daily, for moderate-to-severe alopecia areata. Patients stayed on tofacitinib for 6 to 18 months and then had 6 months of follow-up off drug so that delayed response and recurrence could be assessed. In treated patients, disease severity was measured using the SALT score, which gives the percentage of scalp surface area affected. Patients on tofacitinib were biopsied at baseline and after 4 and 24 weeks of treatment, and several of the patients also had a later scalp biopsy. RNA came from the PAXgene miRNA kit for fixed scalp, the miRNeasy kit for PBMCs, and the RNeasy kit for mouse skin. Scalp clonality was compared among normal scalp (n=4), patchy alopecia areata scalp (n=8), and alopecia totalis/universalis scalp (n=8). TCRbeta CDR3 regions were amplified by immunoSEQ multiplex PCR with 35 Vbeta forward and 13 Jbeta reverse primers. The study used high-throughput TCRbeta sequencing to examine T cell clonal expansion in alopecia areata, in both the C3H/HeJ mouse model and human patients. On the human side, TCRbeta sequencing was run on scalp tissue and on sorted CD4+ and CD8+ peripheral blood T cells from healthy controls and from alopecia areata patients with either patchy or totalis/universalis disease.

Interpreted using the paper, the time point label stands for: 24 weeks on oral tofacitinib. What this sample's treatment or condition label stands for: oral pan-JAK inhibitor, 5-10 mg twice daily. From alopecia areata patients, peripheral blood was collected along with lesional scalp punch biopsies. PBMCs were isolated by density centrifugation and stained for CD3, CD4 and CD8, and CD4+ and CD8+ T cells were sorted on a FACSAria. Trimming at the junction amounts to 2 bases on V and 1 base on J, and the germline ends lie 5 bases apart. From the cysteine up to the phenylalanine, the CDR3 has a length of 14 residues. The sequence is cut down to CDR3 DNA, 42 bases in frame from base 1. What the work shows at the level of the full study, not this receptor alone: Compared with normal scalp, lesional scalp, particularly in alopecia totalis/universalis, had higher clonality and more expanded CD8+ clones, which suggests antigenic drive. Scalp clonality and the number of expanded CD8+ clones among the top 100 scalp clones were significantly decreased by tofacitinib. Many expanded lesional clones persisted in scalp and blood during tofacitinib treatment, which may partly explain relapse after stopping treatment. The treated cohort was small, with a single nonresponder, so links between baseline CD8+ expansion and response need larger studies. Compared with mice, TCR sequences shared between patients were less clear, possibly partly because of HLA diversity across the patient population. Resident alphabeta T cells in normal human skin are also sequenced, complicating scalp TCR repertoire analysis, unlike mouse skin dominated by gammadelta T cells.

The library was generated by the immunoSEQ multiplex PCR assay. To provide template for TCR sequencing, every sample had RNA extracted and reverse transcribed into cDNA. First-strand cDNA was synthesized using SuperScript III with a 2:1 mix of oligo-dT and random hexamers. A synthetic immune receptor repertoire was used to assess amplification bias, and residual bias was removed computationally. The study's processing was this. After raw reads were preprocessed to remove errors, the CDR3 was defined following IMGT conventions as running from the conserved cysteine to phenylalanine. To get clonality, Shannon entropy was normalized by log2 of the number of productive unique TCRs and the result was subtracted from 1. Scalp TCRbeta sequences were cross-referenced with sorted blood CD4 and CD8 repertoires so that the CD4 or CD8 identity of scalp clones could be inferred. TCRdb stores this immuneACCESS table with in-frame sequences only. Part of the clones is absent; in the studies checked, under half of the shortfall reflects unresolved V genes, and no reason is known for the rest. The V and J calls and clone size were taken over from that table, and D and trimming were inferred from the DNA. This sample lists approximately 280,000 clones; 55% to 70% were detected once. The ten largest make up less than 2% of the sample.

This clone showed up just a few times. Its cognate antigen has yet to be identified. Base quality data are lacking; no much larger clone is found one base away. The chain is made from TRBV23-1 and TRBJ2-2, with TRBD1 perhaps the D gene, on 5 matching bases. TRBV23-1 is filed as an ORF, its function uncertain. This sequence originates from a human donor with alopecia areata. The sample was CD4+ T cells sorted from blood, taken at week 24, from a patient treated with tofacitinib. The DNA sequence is TGCGCCAGCAGTCAACAGGGGAACACCGGGGAGCTGTTTTTT. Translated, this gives CASSQQGNTGELFF.